This T cell receptor beta chain was observed in a study of blood T cell repertoires in COVID-19. About the study: Sources were T cells, B-cell-depleted T cells, or PBMCs; the material itself was cDNA or gDNA.

Clones were sequenced by immunoSEQ multiplex PCR, and TCRdb holds only the in-frame ones, with some missing. The data contain about 140,000 clones, about four fifths of them singletons. The CDR3 has 11 amino acids. The trim removed 1 base at V and 7 bases at J, leaving 0 bases unmatched. Germline assignment: CDR1 GTSNPN and CDR2 SVGIG (reference sequence). Sequencing used peripheral blood. The chain combines TRBV30 with TRBJ2-5, with TRBD2 identical over 7 bases. This clonotype originated in a human donor in a cohort sampled during active COVID-19. In DNA, the CDR3 is TGTGCCTGGAGTGCGGGGGGGACCCAGTACTTC. Residues: CAWSAGGTQYF.